Each of the 4 T cell receptor beta chains below was sequenced from the same sample in a study of blood T cell repertoires in COVID-19. Repertoires were generated with immunoSEQ multiplex PCR, while TCRdb's copy carries only in-frame clones and drops some. Of tens of thousands of clones in the sample, about 76% were seen once. Sequenced input: peripheral blood. All receptors come from a human donor with active or convalescent COVID-19. The donor label of this sample is uncertain.

The CDR3 protein is CASSQAGGTNEKLFF. Written as DNA, the CDR3 is TGTGCCAGCAGCCAAGCGGGGGGGACTAATGAAAAACTGTTTTTT. J is TRBJ1-4 and V is TRBV3-1 (or the pseudogene TRBV3-2); tentatively, D is TRBD1 (5 bases). Deletions cut 1 base from V and 2 bases from J, with 8 bases between. Germline V CDR1 and CDR2: LGHDT, YNNKEL (reference sequence). The CDR3 covers 15 residues.

This chain connects TRBV4-1 to TRBJ1-5, with TRBD1 matching over 8 bases. The CDR3 covers 17 residues. The V gene's germline CDR1 is MGHRA and CDR2 YSYEKL. Germline trimming cut 4 bases from V and 0 bases from J; bases unmatched to any gene: 8. The CDR3 spells CASSLGAGQDSNQPQHF. The CDR3, as DNA: TGCGCCAGCAGCCTGGGCGCGGGACAGGATAGCAATCAGCCCCAGCATTTT.

This clone has a handful of counts. Other nucleotide sequences from this sample produce the same CDR3. This chain joins TRBV25-1 and TRBJ1-5; D remains ambiguous. V lost 5 bases and J lost 0, with 2 bases in between. This CDR3 has 12 residues. Germline lookup yields CDR1 MGHDK and CDR2 SYGVNS. In DNA form, the CDR3 reads TGTGCCAGCAGTTATAGCAATCAGCCCCAGCATTTT. Protein product: CASSYSNQPQHF.

The rearrangement joins TRBV9 to TRBJ2-1, with a tentative D call TRBD1 (7 bases). The CDR3 consists of 15 residues. In germline, CDR1 is SGDLS, CDR2 YYNGEE. V lost 4 bases, J lost 7 bases, and 18 bases lay in between. CDR3 sequence: CASSPIGRGANEQFF. In DNA form, the CDR3 reads TGTGCCAGCAGCCCCATCGGCAGGGGGGCGAATGAGCAGTTCTTC.